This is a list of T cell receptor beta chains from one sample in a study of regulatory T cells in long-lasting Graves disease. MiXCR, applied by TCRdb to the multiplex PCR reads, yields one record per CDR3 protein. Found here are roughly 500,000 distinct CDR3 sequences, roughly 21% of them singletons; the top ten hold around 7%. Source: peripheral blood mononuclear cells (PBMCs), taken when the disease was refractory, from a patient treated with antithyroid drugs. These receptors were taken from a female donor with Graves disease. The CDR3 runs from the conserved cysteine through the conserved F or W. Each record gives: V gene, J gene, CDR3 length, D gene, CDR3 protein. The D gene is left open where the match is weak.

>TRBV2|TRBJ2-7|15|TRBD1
CASSELGTGGNEQYF
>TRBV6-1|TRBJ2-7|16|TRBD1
CASRIASRDRAYEQYF
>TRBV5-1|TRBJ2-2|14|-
CASSFRDSTGELFF
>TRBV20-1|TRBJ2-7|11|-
CSAIGVGLQYF
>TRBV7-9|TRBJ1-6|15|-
CASSFGGAFNTPLHF
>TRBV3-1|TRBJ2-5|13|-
CASSQESGETQYF
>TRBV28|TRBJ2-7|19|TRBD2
CASSLSSPYSGGLIYEQYF
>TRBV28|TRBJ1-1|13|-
CASSRPGPAEAFF
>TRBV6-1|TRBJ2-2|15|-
CASSPLTVLTGELFF
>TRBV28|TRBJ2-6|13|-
CAVGGPGANVLTF
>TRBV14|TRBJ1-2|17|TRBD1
CASSQGGTGERYYGYTF
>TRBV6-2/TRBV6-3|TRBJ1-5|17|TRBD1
CASGRPDRGPSTQPQHF
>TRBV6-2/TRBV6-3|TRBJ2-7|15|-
CASSYEGKDPYEQYF
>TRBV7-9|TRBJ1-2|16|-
CASSLAPRGGDYGYTF
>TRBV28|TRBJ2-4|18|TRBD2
CASSSLIAGGVAKTIQYF
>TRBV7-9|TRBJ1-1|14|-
CASSRVIYNTEAFF
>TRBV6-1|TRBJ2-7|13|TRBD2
CASSPSGNYEQYF
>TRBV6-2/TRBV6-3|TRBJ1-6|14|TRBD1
CASSYPTGTSPLHF
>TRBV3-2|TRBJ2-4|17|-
CASSHPTWERVKNIQYF
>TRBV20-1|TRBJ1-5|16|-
CSARDGSPESNQPQHF
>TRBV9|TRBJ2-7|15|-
CASSPNGRFAYEQYF
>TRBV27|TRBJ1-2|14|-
CASSASWTAYGYTF
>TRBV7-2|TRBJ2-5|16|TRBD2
CASSRTGTSGKETQYF
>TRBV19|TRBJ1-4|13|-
CASKFQANEKLFF
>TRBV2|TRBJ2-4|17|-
CASSEVQGPLAKNIQYF
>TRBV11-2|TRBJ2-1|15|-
CASSFGTSSYNEQFF
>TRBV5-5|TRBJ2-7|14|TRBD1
CASSFRDRGSEQYF
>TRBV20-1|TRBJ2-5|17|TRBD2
CSARTGTSGSFKETQYF
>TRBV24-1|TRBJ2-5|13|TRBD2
CATRPGLAETQYF
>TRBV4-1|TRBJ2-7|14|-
CASSLRDTSYEQYF
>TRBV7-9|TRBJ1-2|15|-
CASSLGPAAHYGYTF
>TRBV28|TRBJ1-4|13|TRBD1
CATQRTGLEKLFF
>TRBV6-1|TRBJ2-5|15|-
CASSGYPRLKETQYF
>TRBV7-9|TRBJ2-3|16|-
CASRLTTGSLTDTQYF
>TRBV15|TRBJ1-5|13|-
CATSRLNNQPQHF
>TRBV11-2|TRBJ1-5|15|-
CASSLVSGHLGPQHF
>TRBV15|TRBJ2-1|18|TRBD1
CASSPGTGGRATYNEQFF
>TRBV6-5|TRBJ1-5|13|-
CASSYGPNQPQHF
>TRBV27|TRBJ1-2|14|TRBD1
CASSPGQPAYGYTF
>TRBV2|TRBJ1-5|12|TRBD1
CASRGTGALQHF
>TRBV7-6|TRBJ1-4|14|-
CASSPTVTNEKLFF
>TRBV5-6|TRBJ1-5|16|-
CASSNRRLGGNQPQHF
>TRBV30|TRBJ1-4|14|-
CAWSPGSTNEKLFF
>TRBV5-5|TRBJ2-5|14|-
CASSSQTMEETQYF
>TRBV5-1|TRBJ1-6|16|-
CASSLGGRTYNSPLHF
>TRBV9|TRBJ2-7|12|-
CANSLPPYEQYF
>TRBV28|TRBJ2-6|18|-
CASSLGGLWSSGANVLTF